This entry describes one TCR beta chain. In its sample, this clone was seen once. This clone's antigen is unknown. Within one base of it there is no much larger clone, and no base qualities were kept. Each collaborating institution followed its own protocols to collect whole blood in K2EDTA tubes. For TCRbeta analysis, collaborator samples were shipped as frozen whole blood, as isolated PBMCs, or as DNA extracted from either sample type. V and J are trimmed by 0 bases and 5 bases, and the gene matches miss 6 bases of the junction. Counted from cysteine to phenylalanine, this CDR3 has 15 amino acids. This entry keeps only the CDR3 DNA: 45 bases, framed from base 1. From a lookup of the germline V gene, CDR1 and CDR2 are SGHTA and FQGNSA. The sample originates from a study of blood T cell repertoires in COVID-19 (dated by TCRdb to 2020 to 2021). About the investigation overall: Collaborator samples came from the United States, Italy and Spain and covered acute and convalescent phases of COVID-19. Where available, HLA class I and class II types were taken from metadata supplied by the sample provider and were not determined by assay-based typing. Samples were obtained from the ongoing ImmuneRACE study (first 160 participants) and from about 1,300 subjects provided by 6 global collaborators. Nearly every sample came with metadata listing a de-identified subject ID, COVID-19 status, age in years and sex. The repertoires were released in a freely available public database intended as a resource for research on the immune response to SARS-CoV-2. Subjects who had been exposed to COVID-19, were actively infected with it, or had recovered from it provided the deeply sampled blood TCRbeta repertoires that made up the dataset. The prospective study material was composed of cDNA or gDNA derived from T cells, B-cell-depleted T cells, or PBMCs. The research as a whole found: The amount of clinical and demographic metadata varied by source and participant and was provided uncurated.

TCRbeta CDR3 regions were amplified from genomic DNA by means of the immunoSEQ Assay, a bias-controlled multiplex PCR. The paper's processing steps were these. The number of nucleated cells in each sample was estimated by amplification of reference gene primers within the assay. To quantify the absolute abundance of each unique TCRbeta CDR3 rearrangement, sequence reads were collapsed and filtered. Productive Simpson clonality was computed per sample as the square root of Simpson's diversity index over productive rearrangements. This immuneACCESS table, as held by TCRdb, lists in-frame sequences with V and J called but not all clones. Of the missing ones, under half trace to an unresolved V gene in checked studies; the others have no known cause. V, J and clone size are taken as reported in that table, and D and trimming were inferred from the DNA itself. The sample includes roughly 700,000 clones, with 75% to 90% observed a single time. Over 0.2% of the sample belongs to the ten largest clones.

This sequence was found in a woman aged 18 to 35 with acute or convalescent COVID-19. The V gene is TRBV7-2 and the J gene is TRBJ1-1; 7 central bases correspond to TRBD1. Sequenced sample: peripheral blood. The DNA is TGTGCCAGCAGCTTAGCTGGAGTCAGGGGGACTGAAGCTTTCTTT. Its protein product is CASSLAGVRGTEAFF.